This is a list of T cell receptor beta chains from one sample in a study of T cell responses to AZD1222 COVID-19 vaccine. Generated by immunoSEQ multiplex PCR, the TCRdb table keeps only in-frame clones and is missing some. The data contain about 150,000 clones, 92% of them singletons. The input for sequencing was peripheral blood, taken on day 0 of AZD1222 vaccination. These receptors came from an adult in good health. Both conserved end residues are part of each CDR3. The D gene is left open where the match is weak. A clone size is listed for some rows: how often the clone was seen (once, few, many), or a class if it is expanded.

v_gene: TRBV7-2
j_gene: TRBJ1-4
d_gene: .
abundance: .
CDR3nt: TGTGCCAGCAGCTTAGTGCCCCTAGGGGAAAAACTGTTTTTT
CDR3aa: CASSLVPLGEKLFF

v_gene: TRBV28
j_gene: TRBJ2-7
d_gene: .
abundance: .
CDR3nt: TGTGCCAGCAACTGGGCAGGGTCCGAGCAGTACTTC
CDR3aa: CASNWAGSEQYF

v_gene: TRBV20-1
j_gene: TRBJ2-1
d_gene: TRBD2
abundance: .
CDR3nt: TGCAGTGCTAGTCTTAGCGGGAGGCCCAAGTACTATGAGCAGTTCTTC
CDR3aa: CSASLSGRPKYYEQFF

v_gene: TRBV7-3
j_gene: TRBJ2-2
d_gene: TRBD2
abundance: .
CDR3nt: TGTGCCAGCAGCTTGGGACCGGGGGGAGCCGGGGAGCTGTTTTTT
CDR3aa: CASSLGPGGAGELFF

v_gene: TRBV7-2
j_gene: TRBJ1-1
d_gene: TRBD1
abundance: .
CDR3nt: TGTGCCAGCAGCTCGCAGACAGGGCGTGCTTTCTTT
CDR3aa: CASSSQTGRAFF

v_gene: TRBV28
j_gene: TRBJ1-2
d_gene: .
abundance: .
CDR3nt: TGTGCCAGCAGTTCCGGGGGTTATGGCTACACCTTC
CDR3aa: CASSSGGYGYTF

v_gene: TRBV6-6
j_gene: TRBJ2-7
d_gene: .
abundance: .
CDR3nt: TGTGCCACGAGTGGACAGTGGAACGAGCAGTACTTC
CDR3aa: CATSGQWNEQYF

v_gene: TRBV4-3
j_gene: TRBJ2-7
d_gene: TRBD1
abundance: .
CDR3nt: TGCGCCAGCAGCCAAGGACAGGGGGCCGCCTACGAGCAGTACTTC
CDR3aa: CASSQGQGAAYEQYF

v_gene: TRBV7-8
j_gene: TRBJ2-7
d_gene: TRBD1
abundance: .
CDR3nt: TGTGCCAGCAGCCCCGACAGGGGAAACTACGAGCAGTACTTC
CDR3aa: CASSPDRGNYEQYF

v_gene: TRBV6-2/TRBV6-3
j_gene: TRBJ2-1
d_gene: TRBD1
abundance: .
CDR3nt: TGTGCCAGCAGTTACTCGCAGGGGGTCGAGCAGTTCTTC
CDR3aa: CASSYSQGVEQFF

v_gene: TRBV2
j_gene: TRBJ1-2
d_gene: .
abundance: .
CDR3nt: TGTGCCAGCAGTGAACGGGACTATGGCTACACCTTC
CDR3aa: CASSERDYGYTF

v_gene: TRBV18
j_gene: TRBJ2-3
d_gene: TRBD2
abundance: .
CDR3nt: TGTGCCAGTCGACCTGGCGGGAGGGCCATTACGCAGTATTTT
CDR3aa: CASRPGGRAITQYF

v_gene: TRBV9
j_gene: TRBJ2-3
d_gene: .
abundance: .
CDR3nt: TGTGCCAGCAGCGTCGCAGGGTTTGCAGATACGCAGTATTTT
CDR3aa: CASSVAGFADTQYF

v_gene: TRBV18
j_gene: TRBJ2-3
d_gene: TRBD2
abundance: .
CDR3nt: TGTGCCAGCTCCAGGACTAGCGACACAGATACGCAGTATTTT
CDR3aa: CASSRTSDTDTQYF

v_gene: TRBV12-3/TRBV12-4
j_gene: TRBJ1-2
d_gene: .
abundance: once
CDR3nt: TGTGCCAGCAGTAAGGCAGGGGAAGGTGGCTACACCTTC
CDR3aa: CASSKAGEGGYTF

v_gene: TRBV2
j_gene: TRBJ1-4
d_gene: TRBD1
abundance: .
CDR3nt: TGTGCCAGCAGTGACGACAGGGGGTGGGGTGAAAAACTGTTTTTT
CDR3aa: CASSDDRGWGEKLFF

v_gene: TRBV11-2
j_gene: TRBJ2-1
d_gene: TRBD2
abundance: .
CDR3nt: TGTGCCAGCAGCCAAGGACTAGCGGGAGGTTCCTACAATGAGCAGTTCTTC
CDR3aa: CASSQGLAGGSYNEQFF

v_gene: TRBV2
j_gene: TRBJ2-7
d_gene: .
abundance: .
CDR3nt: TGTGCCAGCAGTGATTACGAGGGGGACGAGCAGTACTTC
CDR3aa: CASSDYEGDEQYF

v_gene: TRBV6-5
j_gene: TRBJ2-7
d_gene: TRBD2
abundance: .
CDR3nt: TGTGCCAGCACACCGGGACTATCTTACGAGCAGTACTTC
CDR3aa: CASTPGLSYEQYF

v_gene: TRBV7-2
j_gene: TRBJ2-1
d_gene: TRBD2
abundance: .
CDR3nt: TGTGCCAGCAGCCCGGGACTAGCGGGAAGGAATGAGCAGTTCTTC
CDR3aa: CASSPGLAGRNEQFF

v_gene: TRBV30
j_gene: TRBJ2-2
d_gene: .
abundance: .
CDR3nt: TGTGCCTGGGGAAGGGGGGAGCTGTTTTTT
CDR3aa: CAWGRGELFF

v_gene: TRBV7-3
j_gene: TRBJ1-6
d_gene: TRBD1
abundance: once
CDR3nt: TGTGCCAGCAGCCACGGGACAGGGGGGAATTCACCCCTCCACTTT
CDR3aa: CASSHGTGGNSPLHF

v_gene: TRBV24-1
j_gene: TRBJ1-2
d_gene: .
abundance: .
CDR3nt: TGTGCCACCCGGGAGAAACCTCATGGCTACACCTTC
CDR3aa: CATREKPHGYTF

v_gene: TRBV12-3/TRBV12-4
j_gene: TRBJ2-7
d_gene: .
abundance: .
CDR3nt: TGTGCCAGCAGCCGGCTTCTCTACGAGCAGTACTTC
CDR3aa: CASSRLLYEQYF

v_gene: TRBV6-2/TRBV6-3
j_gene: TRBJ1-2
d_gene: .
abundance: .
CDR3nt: TGTGCCAGCAGTCCAGACAAGTCCTATGGCTACACCTTC
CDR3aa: CASSPDKSYGYTF

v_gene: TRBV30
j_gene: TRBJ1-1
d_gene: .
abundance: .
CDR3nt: TGTGCCTGGGGTGGGTCACGGTACGCTGAAGCTTTCTTT
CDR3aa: CAWGGSRYAEAFF

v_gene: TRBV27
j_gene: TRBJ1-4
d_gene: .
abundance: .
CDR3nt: TGTGCCAGCAGTCGTGGAGGGTCTAATGAAAAACTGTTTTTT
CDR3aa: CASSRGGSNEKLFF

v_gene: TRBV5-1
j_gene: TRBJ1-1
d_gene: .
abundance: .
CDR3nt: TGCGCCAGCAGCTTTATGGGGCGGGAAGTCGCCACTGAAGCTTTCTTT
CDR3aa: CASSFMGREVATEAFF

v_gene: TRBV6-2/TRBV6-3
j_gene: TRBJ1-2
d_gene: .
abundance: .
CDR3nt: TGTGCCAGCAGTTACTCGGCAGGGGAGTATGGCTACACCTTC
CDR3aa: CASSYSAGEYGYTF

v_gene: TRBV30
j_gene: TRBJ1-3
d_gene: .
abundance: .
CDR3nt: TGTGCCTGGTACCAGGGGTACGGAAACACCATATATTTT
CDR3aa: CAWYQGYGNTIYF

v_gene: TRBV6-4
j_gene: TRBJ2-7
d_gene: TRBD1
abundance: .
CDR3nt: TGTGCCAGCAGTGACTCGGACAGGGGGACCTACGAGCAGTACTTC
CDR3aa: CASSDSDRGTYEQYF

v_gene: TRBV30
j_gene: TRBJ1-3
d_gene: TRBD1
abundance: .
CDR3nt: TGTGCCTGGAGTGTCCGGACAGGGACTGGAAACACCATATATTTT
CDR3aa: CAWSVRTGTGNTIYF

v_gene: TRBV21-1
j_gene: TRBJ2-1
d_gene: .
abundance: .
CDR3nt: TGTGCCAGCAGCAAAGCAAGGGCAGGGCAGGGCCCTAATGAGCAGTTCTTC
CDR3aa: CASSKARAGQGPNEQFF

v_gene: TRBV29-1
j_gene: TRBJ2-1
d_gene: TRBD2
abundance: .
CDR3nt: TGCAGCGTTGGCGTGGCGGGAGCCCCGTGGGGAAATGAGCAGTTCTTC
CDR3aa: CSVGVAGAPWGNEQFF

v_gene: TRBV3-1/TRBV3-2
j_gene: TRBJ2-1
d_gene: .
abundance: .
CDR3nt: TGTGCCAGCAGCCAGAACTACAATGAGCAGTTCTTC
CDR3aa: CASSQNYNEQFF

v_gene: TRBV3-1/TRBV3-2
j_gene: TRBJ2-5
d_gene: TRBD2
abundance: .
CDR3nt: TGTGCCAGCAGCCAAGGAACGGCTAGCGGGCGAAAGACCCAGTACTTC
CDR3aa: CASSQGTASGRKTQYF

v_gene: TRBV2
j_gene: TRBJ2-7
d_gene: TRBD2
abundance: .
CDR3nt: TGTGCCAGCAGAGTAGCGGGAGTAATTTACGAGCAGTACTTC
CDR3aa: CASRVAGVIYEQYF

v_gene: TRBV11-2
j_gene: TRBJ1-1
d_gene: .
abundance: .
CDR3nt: TGTGCCAGCAGCTTGGGGCAGAACACTGAAGCTTTCTTT
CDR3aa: CASSLGQNTEAFF

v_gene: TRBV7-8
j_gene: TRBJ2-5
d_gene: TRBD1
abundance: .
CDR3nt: TGTGCCAGCAGCCGCCCCGAGGACAGGGTTGAAGAGACCCAGTACTTC
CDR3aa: CASSRPEDRVEETQYF

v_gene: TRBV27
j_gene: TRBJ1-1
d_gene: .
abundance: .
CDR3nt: TGTGCCAGCACTATCATCGGCATGGGGACGCCCCTATTCTTT
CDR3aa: CASTIIGMGTPLFF

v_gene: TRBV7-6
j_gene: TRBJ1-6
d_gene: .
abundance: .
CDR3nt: TGTGCCAGCAGCTTTGCGAGGGGGAATGTACCCCTCCACTTT
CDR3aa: CASSFARGNVPLHF

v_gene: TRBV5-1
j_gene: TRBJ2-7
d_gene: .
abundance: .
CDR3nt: TGCGCCACCAGCCGGGATTTGAGCTCCTACGAGCAGTACTTC
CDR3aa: CATSRDLSSYEQYF

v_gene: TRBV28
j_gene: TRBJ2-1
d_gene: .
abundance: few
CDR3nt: TGTGCCAGCAGTCCCGGGACGGGATATGAGCAGTTCTTC
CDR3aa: CASSPGTGYEQFF

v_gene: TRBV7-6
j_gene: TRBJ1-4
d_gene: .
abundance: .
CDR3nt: TGTGCCAGCAGCTTCAGGGGCGGAAAACTGTTTTTT
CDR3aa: CASSFRGGKLFF

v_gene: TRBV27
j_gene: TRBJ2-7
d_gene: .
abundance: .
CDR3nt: TGTGCCAGCGCCCCCGGGGGCTACAGCTCCTACGAGCAGTACTTC
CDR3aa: CASAPGGYSSYEQYF

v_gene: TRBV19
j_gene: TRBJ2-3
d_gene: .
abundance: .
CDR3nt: TGTGCCAGTAGTATTGGACAGACCCCTAGCACAGATACGCAGTATTTT
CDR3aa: CASSIGQTPSTDTQYF

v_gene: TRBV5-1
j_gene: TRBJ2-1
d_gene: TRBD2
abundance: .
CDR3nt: TGCGCCAGCAGCTTGGGGCGGCTAGCGGCCTACAATGAGCAGTTCTTC
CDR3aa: CASSLGRLAAYNEQFF

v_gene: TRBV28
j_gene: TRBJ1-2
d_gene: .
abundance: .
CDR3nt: TGTGCCAGCAGTTTAGCCCTCTATGGCTACACCTTC
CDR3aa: CASSLALYGYTF

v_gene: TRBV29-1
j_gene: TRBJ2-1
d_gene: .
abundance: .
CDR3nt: TGCAGCGTTGAACCGCCGTACTTCTTC
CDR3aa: CSVEPPYFF

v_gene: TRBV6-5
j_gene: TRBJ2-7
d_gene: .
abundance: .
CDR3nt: TGTGCCAGCAGTTCCCTAGGGGCTCGCTCCTACGAGCAGTACTTC
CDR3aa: CASSSLGARSYEQYF

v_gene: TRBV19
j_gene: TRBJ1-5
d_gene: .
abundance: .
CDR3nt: TGTGCCAGTAGTTTCCGCCTGTCGGGGTTAAGTCAGCCCCAGCATTTT
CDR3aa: CASSFRLSGLSQPQHF

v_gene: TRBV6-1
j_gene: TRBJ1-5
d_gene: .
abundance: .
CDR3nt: TGTGCCAGCAGCGAATTGGAAGGGATGCGCAATCAGCCCCAGCATTTT
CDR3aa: CASSELEGMRNQPQHF

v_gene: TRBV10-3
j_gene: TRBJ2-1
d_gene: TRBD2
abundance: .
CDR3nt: TGTGCCAGTGGACTAGCGGGCTACAATGAGCAGTTCTTC
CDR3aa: CASGLAGYNEQFF

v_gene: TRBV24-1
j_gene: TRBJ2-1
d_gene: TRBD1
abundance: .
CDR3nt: TGTGCCACCGGCCGGGACAGGGTCAATGAGCAGTTCTTC
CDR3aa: CATGRDRVNEQFF

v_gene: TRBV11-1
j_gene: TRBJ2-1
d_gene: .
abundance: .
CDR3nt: TGTGCCAGCAGCCTTATAGGGGGTGAGCAGTTCTTC
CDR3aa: CASSLIGGEQFF